This T cell receptor beta chain was documented in a study of control samples from healthy donors and cancer patients. The data were produced by immunoSEQ multiplex PCR, yet TCRdb's version contains in-frame clones alone and is incomplete. Of 150,000 to 200,000 clones detected, roughly 92% appear once; the ten largest clones hold 1.4%. V shed 0 bases, J shed 5 bases, and the junction held 2 bases outside the gene matches. Germline V gene data show CDR1 as LGHNT and CDR2 as FRNRAP. The CDR3 loop spans 15 amino acids. This chain joins TRBV12-5 and TRBJ2-2; 8 bases are shared with TRBD1. The source of this sequence is a man aged 30 to 45 in good health. The sequencing input was blood. CDR3 sequence (DNA): TGTGCTAGTGGTTTGGTCACAGGGGGAACCGGGGAGCTGTTTTTT. Its translation: CASGLVTGGTGELFF. Full variable domain (rest looked up from reference TRBV12-5 and TRBJ2-2): DARVTQTPRHKVTEMGQEVTMRCQPILGHNTVFWYRQTMMQGLELLAYFRNRAPLDDSGMPKDRFSAEMPDATLATLKIQPSEPRDSAVYFCASGLVTGGTGELFFGEGSRLTVL.